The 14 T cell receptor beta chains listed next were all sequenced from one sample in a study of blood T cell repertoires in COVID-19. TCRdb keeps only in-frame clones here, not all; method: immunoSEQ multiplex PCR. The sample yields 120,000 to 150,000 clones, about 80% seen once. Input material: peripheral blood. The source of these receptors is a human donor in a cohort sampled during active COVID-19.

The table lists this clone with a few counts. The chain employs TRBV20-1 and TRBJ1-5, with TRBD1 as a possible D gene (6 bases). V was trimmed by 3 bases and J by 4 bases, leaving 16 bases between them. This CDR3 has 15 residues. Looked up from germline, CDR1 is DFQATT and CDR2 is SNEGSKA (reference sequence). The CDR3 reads CSASFTGRENQPQHF. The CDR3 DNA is TGCAGTGCTAGTTTCACAGGGAGGGAAAATCAGCCCCAGCATTTT.

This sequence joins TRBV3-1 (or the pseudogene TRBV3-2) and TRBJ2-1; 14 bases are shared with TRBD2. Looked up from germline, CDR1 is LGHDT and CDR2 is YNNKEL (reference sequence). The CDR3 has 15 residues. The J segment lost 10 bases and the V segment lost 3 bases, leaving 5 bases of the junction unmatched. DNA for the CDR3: TGTGCCAGCAGCCAGCCCGGGACTAGCGGGAGAGAGCAGTTCTTC. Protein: CASSQPGTSGREQFF.

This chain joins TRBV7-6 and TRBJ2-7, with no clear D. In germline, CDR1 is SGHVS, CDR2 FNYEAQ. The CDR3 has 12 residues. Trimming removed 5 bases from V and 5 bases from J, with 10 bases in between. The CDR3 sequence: CASSPRLHEQYF. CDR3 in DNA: TGTGCCAGCAGCCCCAGACTCCACGAGCAGTACTTC.

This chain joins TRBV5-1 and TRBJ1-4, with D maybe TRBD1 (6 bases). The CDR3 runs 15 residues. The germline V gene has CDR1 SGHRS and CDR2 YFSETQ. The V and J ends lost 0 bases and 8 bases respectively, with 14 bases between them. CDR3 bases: TGCGCCAGCAGCTTGGGGCCGCAGGGGCGCGAAAAACTGTTTTTT. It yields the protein CASSLGPQGREKLFF.

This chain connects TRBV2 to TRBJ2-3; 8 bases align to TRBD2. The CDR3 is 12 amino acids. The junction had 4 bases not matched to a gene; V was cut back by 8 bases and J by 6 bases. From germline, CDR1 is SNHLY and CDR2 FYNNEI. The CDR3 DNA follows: TGTGCCAGCTCGACGGGGGGGGATACGCAGTATTTT. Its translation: CASSTGGDTQYF. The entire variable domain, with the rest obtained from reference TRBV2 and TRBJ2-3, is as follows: EPEVTQTPSHQVTQMGQEVILRCVPISNHLYFYWYRQILGQKVEFLVSFYNNEISEKSEIFDDQFSVERPDGSNFTLKIRSTKLEDSAMYFCASSTGGDTQYFGPGTRLTVL.

The CDR3 reads CASSLAGGPPGELFF. Written as DNA, the CDR3 is TGTGCCAGCAGTCTAGCGGGAGGCCCGCCCGGGGAGCTGTTTTTT. This chain joins TRBV27 and TRBJ2-2; 11 positions agree with TRBD2. Germline CDR1 reads MNHEY; CDR2 reads SMNVEV (reference sequence). V lost 5 bases to trimming and J lost 6 bases; unmatched junction nucleotides: 5. This CDR3 is built from 15 residues.

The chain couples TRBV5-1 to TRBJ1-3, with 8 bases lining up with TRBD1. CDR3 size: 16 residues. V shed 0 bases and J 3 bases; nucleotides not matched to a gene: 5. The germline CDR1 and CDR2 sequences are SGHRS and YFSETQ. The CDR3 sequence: CASSLGQGAFGNTIYF. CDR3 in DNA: TGCGCCAGCAGCTTGGGGCAGGGGGCCTTTGGAAACACCATATATTTT.

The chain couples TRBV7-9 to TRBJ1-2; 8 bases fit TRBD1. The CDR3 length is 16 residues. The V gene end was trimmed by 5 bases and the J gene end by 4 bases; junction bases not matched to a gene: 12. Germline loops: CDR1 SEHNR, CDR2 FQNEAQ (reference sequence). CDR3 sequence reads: CASSQIPKDRAYGYTF. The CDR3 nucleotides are TGTGCCAGCAGCCAAATACCAAAGGACAGGGCCTATGGCTACACCTTC.

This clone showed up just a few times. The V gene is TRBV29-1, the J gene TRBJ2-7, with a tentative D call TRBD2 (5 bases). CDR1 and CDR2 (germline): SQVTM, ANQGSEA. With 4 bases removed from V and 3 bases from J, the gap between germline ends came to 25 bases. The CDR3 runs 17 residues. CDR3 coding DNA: TGCAGCGTTGTGTCCCCGAGGGATGTAGCAGCCAACTACGAGCAGTACTTC. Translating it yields CSVVSPRDVAANYEQYF.

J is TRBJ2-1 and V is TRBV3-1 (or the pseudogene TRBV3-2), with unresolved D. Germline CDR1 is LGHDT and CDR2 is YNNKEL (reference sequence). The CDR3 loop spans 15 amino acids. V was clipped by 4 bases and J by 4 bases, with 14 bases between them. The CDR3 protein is CASSRLGSLYNEQFF. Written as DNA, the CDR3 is TGTGCCAGCAGCCGGTTGGGCAGTCTATACAATGAGCAGTTCTTC.

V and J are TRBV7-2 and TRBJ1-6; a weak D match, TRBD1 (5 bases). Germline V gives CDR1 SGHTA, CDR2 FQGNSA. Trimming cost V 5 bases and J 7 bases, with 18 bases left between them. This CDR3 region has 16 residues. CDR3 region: CASSRNPGLLNSPLHF. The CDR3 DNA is TGTGCCAGCAGCCGTAATCCAGGGTTGCTGAATTCACCCCTCCACTTT.

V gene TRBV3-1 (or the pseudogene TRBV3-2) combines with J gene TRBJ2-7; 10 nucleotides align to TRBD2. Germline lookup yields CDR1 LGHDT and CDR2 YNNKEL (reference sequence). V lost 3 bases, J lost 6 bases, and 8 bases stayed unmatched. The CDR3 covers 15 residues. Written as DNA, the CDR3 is TGTGCCAGCAGCCACCTAGCGGGAGTCCAAAGCGAGCAGTACTTC. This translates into CASSHLAGVQSEQYF.

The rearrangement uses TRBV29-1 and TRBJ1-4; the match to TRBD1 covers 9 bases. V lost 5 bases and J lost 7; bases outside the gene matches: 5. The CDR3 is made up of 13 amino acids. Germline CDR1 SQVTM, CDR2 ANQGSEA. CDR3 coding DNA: TGCAGCGTTCAACAGGGGGCGCGTGAAAAACTGTTTTTT. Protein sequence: CSVQQGAREKLFF.

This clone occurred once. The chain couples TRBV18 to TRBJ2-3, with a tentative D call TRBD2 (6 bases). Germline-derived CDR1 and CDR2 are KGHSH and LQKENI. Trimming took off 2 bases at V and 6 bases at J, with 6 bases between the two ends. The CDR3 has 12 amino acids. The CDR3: CASSPSGDTQYF. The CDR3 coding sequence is TGTGCCAGCTCACCAAGCGGGGATACGCAGTATTTT.